The 2 T cell receptor beta chains reported below all come from one sample, sequenced in a study of Ad26.COV2.S vaccination and SARS-CoV-2 variants. This sample's treatment: some 20 received Ad26.COV2.S at low or high dose, single or two shots; roughly five received placebo; per-sample allocation not given. Samples analyzed were those drawn on day 63 after the first vaccine or placebo injection. Generated by immunoSEQ multiplex PCR, the TCRdb table keeps only in-frame clones and is missing some. The sample records approximately 450,000 clones, 80% to 95% being singletons. The sequencing here drew on peripheral blood, taken in a trial of Ad26.COV2.S vaccine versus placebo. The receptors were sampled from a person aged 18-65 years who received the Ad26.COV2.S COVID-19 vaccine or a placebo.

This chain links TRBV27 with TRBJ1-5; TRBD1 matches at 7 bases. With 4 bases clipped from V and 7 bases from J, the junction kept 10 bases outside the gene matches. Germline V CDR1 and CDR2: MNHEY, SMNVEV (reference sequence). CDR3 length equals 15 residues. Here the CDR3 DNA reads TGTGCCAGCAGTTCCCGACAGGGAGGGGGACAGCCCCAGCATTTT. Translation gives CASSSRQGGGQPQHF.

The chain couples TRBV7-2 to TRBJ1-2; 8 positions match TRBD1. V dropped 1 base and J dropped 7; count of bases not matched to a gene: 8. The germline gives CDR1 SGHTA, CDR2 FQGNSA. The length of the CDR3 is 15 residues. DNA of the CDR3: TGTGCCAGCAGCTTAGAGCAGGGGGCGCGTCTTGGCTACACCTTC. Translating it yields CASSLEQGARLGYTF.